This section outlines one TCR beta chain sequence together with its context. This clonotype was recorded at least ten times. Its target antigen remains unknown. Base qualities are not provided; no much larger clone lies one nucleotide away. The germline V gene supplies CDR1 SNHLY and CDR2 FYNNEI. Between the V and J ends, shortened by 4 bases and 4 bases respectively, the junction contains 7 bases. The CDR3 contains 12 residues, cysteine and phenylalanine counted. The DNA shown is the 36-base CDR3, in frame from base 1. The data derive from a study of T cells in Graves' hyperthyroidism and ophthalmopathy (dated by TCRdb to the late 2010s). For context, the study as a whole: Peripheral blood was sampled at the time of initial diagnosis, prior to any treatment. TCR V-J signatures able to tell the groups apart were searched for in a discovery cohort of more than 90 patients, of whom 43 had Graves' ophthalmopathy and roughly 59 had stable Graves' hyperthyroidism. Prospective prediction of ophthalmopathy was tested in an independent validation cohort of 18 to 20 hyperthyroidism patients and some 17 patients who later progressed to ophthalmopathy. The roughly 100 discovery patients were randomly divided into training and test sets at a 7:3 ratio. In six Graves' hyperthyroidism patients, the study also compared T-cell repertoires from thyroid tissue with T-cell repertoires from blood. Once sampling was done, hyperthyroidism patients were given methimazole at a starting dose of 30 mg daily, whereas ophthalmopathy patients were given high-dose intravenous methylprednisolone. The paper reports TCR Vbeta CDR3 sequencing of 130 to 150 peripheral blood samples: under 45 ophthalmopathy, fewer than 80 hyperthyroidism and around 17 progressor patients. What the study reported, not specific to this receptor: Most expanded thyroid clonotypes (frequency above 0.001) were also detected in blood, suggesting blood repertoires may reflect thyroid immune responses. A 13 V-J signature model separated ophthalmopathy from stable hyperthyroidism, with around 90% sensitivity and about 81% specificity in cross-validation and 80%/75% in testing. In validation, progression to ophthalmopathy was predicted by the model with roughly 69% sensitivity and roughly 76% specificity, a median of approximately 6.5 months before onset. Sample size was not statistically predetermined, and investigators were not blinded to group allocation.

The TCR beta CDR3 regions were amplified from RNA transcripts. The TCR CDR3 was subjected to a first round of RT-PCR using the HTBI primer set and the Qiagen OneStep RT-PCR kit. Libraries were constructed in a second round of multiplex PCR, after which size selection and purification were carried out. Paired-end sequencing of the libraries was performed with 100 bp reads on an Illumina HiSeq2000. For the original study's pipeline: SOAPnuke was used to process the raw data, throwing out any read that contained adapters or uncalled bases, had a mean Phred below 15, or lacked an exact constant-primer or identifier match. COPE v1.2.5 was used to merge the high-quality paired reads, and each unique nucleotide sequence was defined as a clonotype. Clonotypes were aligned to IMGT TRBV, TRBD and TRBJ reference segments using MiTCR v1.1. The analysis included only V-J combinations with a frequency above 0.0001, which together covered roughly 99% of the repertoires. The TCS score was defined as F50 (clonal expansion) divided by E x V (chaos), with BLOSUM62-based TCRdist calculated between CDR3 peptides within each V-J. Welch's t-statistics and random forest reduced fewer than 550 V-J features to roughly 13, which were used in a naive Bayes classifier (R e1071). TCRdb redid the processing of the public reads, applying fastp at Q25 and MiXCR, and retained in-frame beta chains. All rows with the same CDR3 protein become a single entry with the most common DNA and genes. These V and J calls are TCRdb output, not the study's own analysis. The sample profile shows a few hundred thousand distinct CDR3 sequences; 12% to 15% of them were found once. The biggest ten clones account for 30% to 35% of the sample.

Hyperthyroidism patients were newly diagnosed, with disease duration under 2 months, and aged 18 to 65 years. Any patient with an uncontrolled infection, another autoimmune disease, pregnancy or lactation was excluded. Diagnoses relied on clinical symptoms, serum thyroxine and TRAb, thyroid ultrasound and orbital computed tomography. Blood from progressor patients was drawn when they were first diagnosed with hyperthyroidism, before any ophthalmopathy symptoms appeared. PBMCs were separated from roughly 9.3 ml of fresh peripheral blood using Ficoll-Paque density gradient centrifugation. Patients classed as progressors first received a Graves' hyperthyroidism diagnosis and then went on to develop ophthalmopathy during follow-up. Trizol reagent was used to extract total RNA, and RNA quality was then checked on an Agilent 2100 Bioanalyzer.

The V and J segments used are TRBV2 and TRBJ2-5, with the D gene uncertain. The sequencing input was blood. The TCR sequence derives from a woman between 50 and 59 years old with Graves' hyperthyroidism that later progressed to Graves' ophthalmopathy. The CDR3 amino acid sequence is: CASSAHSETQYF. In nucleotides, the sequence is TGTGCCAGCAGTGCCCATTCAGAGACCCAGTACTTC.